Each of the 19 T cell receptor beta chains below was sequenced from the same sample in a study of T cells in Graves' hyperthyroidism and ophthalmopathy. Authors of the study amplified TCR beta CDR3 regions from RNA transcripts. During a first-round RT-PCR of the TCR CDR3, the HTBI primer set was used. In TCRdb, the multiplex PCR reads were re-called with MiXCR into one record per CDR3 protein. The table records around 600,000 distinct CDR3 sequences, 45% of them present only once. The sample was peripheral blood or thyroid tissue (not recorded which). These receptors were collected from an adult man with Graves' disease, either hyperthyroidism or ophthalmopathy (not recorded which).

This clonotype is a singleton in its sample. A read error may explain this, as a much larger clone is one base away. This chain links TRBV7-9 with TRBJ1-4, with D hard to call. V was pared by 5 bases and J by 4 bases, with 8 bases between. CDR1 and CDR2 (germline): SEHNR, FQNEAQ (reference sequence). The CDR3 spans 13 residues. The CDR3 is CASSIEFNEKLFF. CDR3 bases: TGTGCCAGCAGCATAGAATTTAATGAAAAACTGTTTTTT.

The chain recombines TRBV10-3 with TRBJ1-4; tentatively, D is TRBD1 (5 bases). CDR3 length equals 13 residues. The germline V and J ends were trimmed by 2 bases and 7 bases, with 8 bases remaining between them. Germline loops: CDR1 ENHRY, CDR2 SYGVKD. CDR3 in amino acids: CAISEAGSEKLFF. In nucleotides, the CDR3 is TGTGCCATCAGTGAGGCAGGGAGTGAAAAACTGTTTTTT.

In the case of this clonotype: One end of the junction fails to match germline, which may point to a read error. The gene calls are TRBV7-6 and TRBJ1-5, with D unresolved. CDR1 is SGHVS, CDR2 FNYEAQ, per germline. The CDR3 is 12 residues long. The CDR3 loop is CASSLVRQPQHF. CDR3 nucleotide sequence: TGCGCCAGCAGCTTAGTACGGCAGCCCCAGCATTTT.

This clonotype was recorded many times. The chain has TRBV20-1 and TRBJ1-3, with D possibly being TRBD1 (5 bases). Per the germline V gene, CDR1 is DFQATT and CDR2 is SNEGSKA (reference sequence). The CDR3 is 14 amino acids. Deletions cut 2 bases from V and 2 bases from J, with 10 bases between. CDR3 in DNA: TGCAGTGCTAGATTGGGGGAAACTGGAAACACCATATATTTT. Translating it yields CSARLGETGNTIYF.

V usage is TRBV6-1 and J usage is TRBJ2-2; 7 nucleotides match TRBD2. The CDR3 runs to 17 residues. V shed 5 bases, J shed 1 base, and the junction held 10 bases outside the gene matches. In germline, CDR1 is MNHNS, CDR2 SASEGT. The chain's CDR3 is CASSISGLGVNTGELFF. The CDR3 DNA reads TGTGCCAGCAGTATTTCCGGACTAGGGGTGAACACCGGGGAGCTGTTTTTT.

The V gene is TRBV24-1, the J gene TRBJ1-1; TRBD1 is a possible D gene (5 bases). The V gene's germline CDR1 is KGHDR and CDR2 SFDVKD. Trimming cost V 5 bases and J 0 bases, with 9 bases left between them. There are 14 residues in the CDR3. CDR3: CATSGGGMNTEAFF. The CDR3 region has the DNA TGTGCCACCAGTGGCGGGGGGATGAACACTGAAGCTTTCTTT.

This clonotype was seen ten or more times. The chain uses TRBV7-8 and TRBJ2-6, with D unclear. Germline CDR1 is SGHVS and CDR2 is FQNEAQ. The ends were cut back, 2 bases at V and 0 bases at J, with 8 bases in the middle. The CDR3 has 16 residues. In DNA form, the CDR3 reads TGTGCCAGCAGCTTATACAGCTACTCTGGGGCCAACGTCCTGACTTTC. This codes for CASSLYSYSGANVLTF.

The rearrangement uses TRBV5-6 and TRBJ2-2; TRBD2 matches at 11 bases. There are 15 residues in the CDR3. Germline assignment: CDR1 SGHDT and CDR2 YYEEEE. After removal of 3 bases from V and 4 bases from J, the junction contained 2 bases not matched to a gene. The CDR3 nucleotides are TGTGCCAGCAGCTCGGGACTAGCGGTCACCGGGGAGCTGTTTTTT. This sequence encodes CASSSGLAVTGELFF.

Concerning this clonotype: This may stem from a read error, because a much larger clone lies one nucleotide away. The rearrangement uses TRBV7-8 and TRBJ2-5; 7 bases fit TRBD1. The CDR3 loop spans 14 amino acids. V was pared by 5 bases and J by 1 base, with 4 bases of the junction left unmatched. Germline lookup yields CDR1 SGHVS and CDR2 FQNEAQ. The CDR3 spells CASSQTGAQETQYF. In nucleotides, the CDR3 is TGTGCCAGCAGCCAAACAGGGGCCCAAGAGACCCAGTACTTC. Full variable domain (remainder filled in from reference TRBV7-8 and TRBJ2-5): GAGVSQSPRYKVAKRGQDVALRCDPISGHVSLFWYQQALGQGPEFLTYFQNEAQLDKSGLPSDRFFAERPEGSVSTLKIQRTQQEDSAVYLCASSQTGAQETQYFGPGTRLLVL.

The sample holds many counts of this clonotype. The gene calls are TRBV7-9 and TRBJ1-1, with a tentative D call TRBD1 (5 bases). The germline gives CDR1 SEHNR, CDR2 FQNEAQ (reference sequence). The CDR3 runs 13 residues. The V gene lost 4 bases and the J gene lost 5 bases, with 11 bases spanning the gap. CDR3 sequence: CASSSGTETEAFF. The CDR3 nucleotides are TGTGCCAGCAGCTCCGGGACGGAGACTGAAGCTTTCTTT.

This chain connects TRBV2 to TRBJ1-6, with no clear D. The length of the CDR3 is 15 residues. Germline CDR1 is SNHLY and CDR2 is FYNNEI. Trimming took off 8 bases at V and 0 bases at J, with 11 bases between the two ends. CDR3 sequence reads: CASLNPSSYNSPLHF. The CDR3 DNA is TGTGCCAGCCTGAATCCTAGCTCCTATAATTCACCCCTCCACTTT. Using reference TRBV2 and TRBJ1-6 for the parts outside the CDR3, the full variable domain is EPEVTQTPSHQVTQMGQEVILRCVPISNHLYFYWYRQILGQKVEFLVSFYNNEISEKSEIFDDQFSVERPDGSNFTLKIRSTKLEDSAMYFCASLNPSSYNSPLHFGNGTRLTVT.

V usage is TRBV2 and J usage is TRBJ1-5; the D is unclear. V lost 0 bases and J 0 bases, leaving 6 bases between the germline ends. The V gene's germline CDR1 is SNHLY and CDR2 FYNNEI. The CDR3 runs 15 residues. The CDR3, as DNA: TGTGCCAGCAGTGAAGCGTCGTATAGCAATCAGCCCCAGCATTTT. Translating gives CASSEASYSNQPQHF.

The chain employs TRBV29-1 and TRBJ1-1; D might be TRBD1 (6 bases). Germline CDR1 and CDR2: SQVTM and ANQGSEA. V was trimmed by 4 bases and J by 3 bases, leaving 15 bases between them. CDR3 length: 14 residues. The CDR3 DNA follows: TGCAGCGTTGTACAGGGCGGAGGCTACACTGAAGCTTTCTTT. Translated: CSVVQGGGYTEAFF.

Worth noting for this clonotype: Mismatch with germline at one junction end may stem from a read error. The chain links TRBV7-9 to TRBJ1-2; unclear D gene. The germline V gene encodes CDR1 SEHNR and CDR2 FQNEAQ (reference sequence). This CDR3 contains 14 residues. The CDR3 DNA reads TGTGCCAGCAGCTCCCTTTTGGGAGGCTATGACTACACCTTC. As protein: CASSSLLGGYDYTF.

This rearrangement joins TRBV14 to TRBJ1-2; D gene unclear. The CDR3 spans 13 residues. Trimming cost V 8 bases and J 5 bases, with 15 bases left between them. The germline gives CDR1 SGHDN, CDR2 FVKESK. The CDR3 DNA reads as TGTGCCAGCCCCCGTGAGGGTGGGTATGGCTACACCTTC. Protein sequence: CASPREGGYGYTF.

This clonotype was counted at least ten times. As DNA, the CDR3 is TGTGCCAGTACCTACAGGGGTAATCAGCCCCAGCATTTT. Translation gives CASTYRGNQPQHF. This sequence joins TRBV19 and TRBJ1-5; 7 nucleotides agree with TRBD1. Germline-derived CDR1 and CDR2 are LNHDA and SQIVND (reference sequence). This CDR3 has 13 residues. Trimming cost V 7 bases and J 4 bases; bases outside gene matches: 4.

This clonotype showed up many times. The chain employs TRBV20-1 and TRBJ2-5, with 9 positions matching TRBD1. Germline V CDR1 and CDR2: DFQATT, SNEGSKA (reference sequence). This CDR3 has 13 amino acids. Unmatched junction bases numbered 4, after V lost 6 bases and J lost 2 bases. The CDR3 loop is CSASTGGQETQYF. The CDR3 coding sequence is TGCAGTGCGTCGACAGGGGGGCAAGAGACCCAGTACTTC.

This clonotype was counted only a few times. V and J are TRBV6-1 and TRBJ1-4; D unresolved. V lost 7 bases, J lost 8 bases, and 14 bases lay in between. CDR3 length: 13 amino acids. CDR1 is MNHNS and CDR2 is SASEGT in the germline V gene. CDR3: CASMWPEGEKLFF. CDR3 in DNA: TGTGCCAGCATGTGGCCGGAGGGAGAAAAACTGTTTTTT.

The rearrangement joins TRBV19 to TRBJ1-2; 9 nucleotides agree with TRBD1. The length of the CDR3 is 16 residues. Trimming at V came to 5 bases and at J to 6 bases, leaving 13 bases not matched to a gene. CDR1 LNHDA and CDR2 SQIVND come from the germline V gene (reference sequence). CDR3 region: CASSFLLPGQGDGYTF. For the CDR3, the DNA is TGTGCCAGTAGTTTTTTACTCCCGGGACAGGGCGATGGCTACACCTTC.